What follows is one TCR beta chain and its context. The sample comes from a study of CXCR3-negative and CXCR3-positive naive CD8 T cells. Study summary: Roughly 1.5 +/- 0.3 million TRB reads came from each library, giving roughly 130 million in total.

In preparing the TRB cDNA libraries, 5' RACE with UMI labels was used. Reanalyzing the 5' RACE reads, TCRdb keeps one entry per CDR3 protein, without DNA. This listing includes some 40,000 distinct CDR3 sequences. The CDR3 runs to 15 residues. Germline loops: CDR1 SGHTA, CDR2 FQGNSA. The chain employs TRBV7-2 and TRBJ1-6. This clonotype was sampled from a human donor in good health. Some clones in this sample may be carry-over from other donors' samples. The sequencing input was memory CD8+ T cells from blood. CDR3 region: CASSAKGPNYSPLHF.